This is a list of T cell receptor beta chains from one sample in a study of OX40 agonist ivuxolimab in advanced cancers. TCRdb's table, derived via immunoSEQ multiplex PCR, lists solely in-frame clones and lacks some. This table holds 50,000 to 65,000 clones, approximately 82% found once. The sample was CD4+ or CD8+ T cells sorted from blood, taken in a trial of the OX40 agonist ivuxolimab. These receptors were collected from an adult with an advanced solid tumor such as melanoma, head and neck, liver or kidney cancer. Both conserved end residues are part of each CDR3. The D gene is left open where the match is weak. The size field is filled for only some rows; it gives once, few, many or a size class.

TRBD2	17	TRBV11-2	TRBJ2-5	-	CASSPRLAGGPRETQYF	TGTGCCAGCAGCCCGAGACTAGCGGGAGGGCCCCGGGAGACCCAGTACTTC
-	14	TRBV7-9	TRBJ1-3	-	CATNQENSGNTIYF	TGTGCCACCAACCAGGAAAACTCTGGAAACACCATATATTTT
-	14	TRBV28	TRBJ2-4	-	CASSLGGALDIQYF	TGTGCCAGCAGTCTGGGGGGCGCGTTGGACATTCAGTACTTC
TRBD2	15	TRBV9	TRBJ2-7	-	CASSTASGATYEQYF	TGTGCCAGCAGCACGGCTAGCGGGGCCACCTACGAGCAGTACTTC
TRBD1	15	TRBV28	TRBJ2-7	-	CASSHPGQGSYEQYF	TGTGCCAGCAGTCATCCGGGACAGGGTTCCTACGAGCAGTACTTC
-	12	TRBV28	TRBJ2-7	-	CASSLNEAEQYF	TGTGCCAGCAGTCTAAACGAAGCAGAGCAGTACTTC
-	14	TRBV28	TRBJ1-1	once	CASSFHRVWTEAFF	TGTGCCAGCAGTTTTCACAGGGTATGGACTGAAGCTTTCTTT
-	14	TRBV18	TRBJ1-5	-	CASSPTKENQPQHF	TGTGCCAGCTCACCCACAAAAGAAAATCAGCCCCAGCATTTT
-	13	TRBV2	TRBJ2-5	-	CASDGTFRETQYF	TGTGCCAGCGACGGGACCTTTAGGGAGACCCAGTACTTC
-	15	TRBV5-6	TRBJ2-3	once	CASSLVAGVADTQYF	TGTGCCAGCAGCTTGGTCGCAGGGGTAGCAGATACGCAGTATTTT
TRBD1	14	TRBV19	TRBJ1-1	-	CASSRQGGNTEAFF	TGTGCCAGTAGTAGGCAGGGGGGGAACACTGAAGCTTTCTTT
-	16	TRBV9	TRBJ2-5	once	CASSVSARGSQETQYF	TGTGCCAGCAGCGTTAGTGCAAGGGGCTCCCAAGAGACCCAGTACTTC
-	15	TRBV6-1	TRBJ2-7	-	CASSELLVENYEQYF	TGTGCCAGCAGTGAATTACTAGTGGAAAACTACGAGCAGTACTTC
-	17	TRBV7-6	TRBJ2-6	-	CASSLIIMGSGANVLTF	TGTGCCAGCAGCTTGATCATTATGGGTTCAGGGGCCAACGTCCTGACTTTC
-	14	TRBV30	TRBJ2-3	-	CAWAPGLGTDTQYF	TGTGCCTGGGCACCGGGATTGGGCACAGATACGCAGTATTTT
-	12	TRBV30	TRBJ1-2	-	CAWSVGVSGYTF	TGTGCCTGGAGTGTCGGAGTGAGTGGCTACACCTTC
-	11	TRBV30	TRBJ1-1	few	CAWKRNTEAFF	TGTGCCTGGAAACGGAACACTGAAGCTTTCTTT
TRBD2	14	TRBV13	TRBJ2-7	-	CASATGTSGSEQYF	TGTGCCAGCGCAACCGGGACTAGCGGGAGCGAGCAGTACTTC
-	17	TRBV5-4	TRBJ1-2	-	CASSLTGILRGIYGYTF	TGTGCCAGCAGCCTCACAGGAATCCTCAGGGGCATCTATGGCTACACCTTC
-	16	TRBV5-1	TRBJ2-5	-	CASSSSKGLGGETQYF	TGCGCCAGCAGCTCTAGTAAGGGGTTAGGTGGGGAGACCCAGTACTTC
TRBD1	17	TRBV18	TRBJ1-1	-	CASSPQGPGQGSGEAFF	TGTGCCAGCTCACCACAAGGACCGGGACAGGGATCGGGTGAAGCTTTCTTT
-	14	TRBV7-3	TRBJ1-1	-	CASSQSGGNTEAFF	TGTGCCAGCAGCCAATCCGGGGGGAACACTGAAGCTTTCTTT
TRBD1	15	TRBV7-2	TRBJ1-5	-	CASSLRTGGDQPQHF	TGTGCCAGCAGCTTACGGACAGGGGGGGATCAGCCCCAGCATTTT
TRBD1	14	TRBV27	TRBJ1-4	-	CASSPGGTNEKLFF	TGTGCCAGCAGTCCAGGGGGGACTAATGAAAAACTGTTTTTT
-	16	TRBV9	TRBJ2-3	-	CASSVGGDRWADTQYF	TGTGCCAGCAGCGTAGGTGGCGATCGTTGGGCAGATACGCAGTATTTT
-	14	TRBV7-6	TRBJ1-6	-	CASSLGAQSSPLHF	TGTGCCAGCAGCTTAGGGGCCCAAAGTTCACCCCTCCACTTT
-	14	TRBV18	TRBJ2-7	-	CASSPRGGVGEQYF	TGTGCCAGCTCGCCCCGAGGTGGGGTCGGCGAGCAGTACTTC
-	14	TRBV11-2	TRBJ1-6	-	CASSLEAASSPLHF	TGTGCCAGCAGCTTAGAGGCCGCTAGTTCACCCCTCCACTTT
-	14	TRBV27	TRBJ1-1	few	CASKELGGDTEAFF	TGTGCCAGCAAGGAACTGGGGGGAGACACTGAAGCTTTCTTT
-	13	TRBV11-2	TRBJ1-2	-	CASSLGGPYGYTF	TGTGCCAGCAGCTTAGGGGGTCCCTATGGCTACACCTTC
-	12	TRBV5-1	TRBJ1-2	-	CASSLGSYGYTF	TGCGCCAGCAGCTTGGGGAGTTATGGCTACACCTTC
-	15	TRBV6-5	TRBJ2-2	-	CASSYSFGGTGELFF	TGTGCCAGCAGTTACTCGTTTGGGGGGACCGGGGAGCTGTTTTTT
TRBD2	14	TRBV6-6	TRBJ2-1	-	CASSYQVAGYEQFF	TGTGCCAGCAGTTACCAAGTAGCGGGATATGAGCAGTTCTTC
TRBD1	15	TRBV7-9	TRBJ2-5	few	CASSLFGQGTETQYF	TGTGCCAGCAGCTTATTCGGACAGGGGACGGAGACCCAGTACTTC
TRBD1	15	TRBV4-3	TRBJ2-6	-	CASSSQGTGANVLTF	TGCGCCAGCAGCTCACAGGGGACTGGGGCCAACGTCCTGACTTTC
-	15	TRBV5-1	TRBJ2-3	-	CASREWDSGGYTQYF	TGCGCCAGCAGGGAGTGGGACAGCGGGGGCTATACGCAGTATTTT
TRBD1	14	TRBV11-2	TRBJ1-2	-	CASSATGGEYGYTF	TGTGCCAGCAGCGCGACAGGGGGCGAGTATGGCTACACCTTC
-	15	TRBV5-1	TRBJ1-1	-	CATAPWIGVGTEAFF	TGCGCCACCGCCCCTTGGATTGGGGTGGGCACTGAAGCTTTCTTT
-	14	TRBV11-2	TRBJ2-7	-	CASSLRAVVYEQYF	TGTGCCAGCAGCTTAAGGGCAGTAGTCTACGAGCAGTACTTC
-	13	TRBV5-1	TRBJ2-7	-	CASSLMARYEQYF	TGCGCCAGCAGCTTGATGGCAAGGTACGAGCAGTACTTC
-	16	TRBV5-1	TRBJ2-6	-	CASSLELGPGANVLTF	TGCGCCAGCAGCTTGGAGTTGGGGCCAGGGGCCAACGTCCTGACTTTC
TRBD1	13	TRBV6-5	TRBJ1-5	-	CASSEDRNQPQHF	TGTGCCAGCAGTGAGGACAGGAATCAGCCCCAGCATTTT
-	15	TRBV5-8	TRBJ2-1	-	CASSLLPPRADEQFF	TGTGCCAGCAGCTTGTTACCTCCCCGGGCCGATGAGCAGTTCTTC
-	13	TRBV6-5	TRBJ1-5	-	CASADGLGQPQHF	TGTGCCAGCGCGGACGGATTGGGTCAGCCCCAGCATTTT
-	14	TRBV4-1	TRBJ2-3	-	CASSHGTTRDTQYF	TGCGCCAGCAGCCATGGGACGACCAGGGATACGCAGTATTTT
-	14	TRBV21-1	TRBJ1-5	-	CASSKFPGSQPQHF	TGTGCCAGCAGCAAATTTCCGGGCAGTCAGCCCCAGCATTTT
TRBD1	15	TRBV4-3	TRBJ2-5	-	CASSQGDRARETQYF	TGCGCCAGCAGCCAAGGAGACAGGGCAAGGGAGACCCAGTACTTC
TRBD1	16	TRBV5-5	TRBJ1-4	-	CASSLWGQGTNEKLFF	TGTGCCAGCAGCTTGTGGGGACAGGGAACTAATGAAAAACTGTTTTTT
-	16	TRBV7-2	TRBJ1-1	-	CASSLNGYRTNTEAFF	TGTGCCAGCAGCTTAAATGGATACCGAACGAACACTGAAGCTTTCTTT